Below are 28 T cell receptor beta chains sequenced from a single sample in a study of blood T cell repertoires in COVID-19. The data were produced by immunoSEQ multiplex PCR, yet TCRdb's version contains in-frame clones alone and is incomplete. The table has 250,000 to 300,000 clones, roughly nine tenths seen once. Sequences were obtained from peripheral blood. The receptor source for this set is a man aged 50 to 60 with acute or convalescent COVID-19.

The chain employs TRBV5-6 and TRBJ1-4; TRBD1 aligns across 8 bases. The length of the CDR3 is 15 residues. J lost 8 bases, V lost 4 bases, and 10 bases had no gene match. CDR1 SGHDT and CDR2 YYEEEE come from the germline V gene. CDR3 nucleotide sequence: TGTGCCAGCAGCCTGAAGGACAGGGTGCGCGAAAAACTGTTTTTT. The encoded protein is CASSLKDRVREKLFF.

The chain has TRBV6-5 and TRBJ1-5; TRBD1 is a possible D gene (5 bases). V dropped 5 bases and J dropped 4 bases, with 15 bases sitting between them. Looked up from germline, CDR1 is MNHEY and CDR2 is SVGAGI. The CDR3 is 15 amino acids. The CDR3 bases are TGTGCCAGCAGTCCAGGGACTTTAGGAAATCAGCCCCAGCATTTT. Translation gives CASSPGTLGNQPQHF.

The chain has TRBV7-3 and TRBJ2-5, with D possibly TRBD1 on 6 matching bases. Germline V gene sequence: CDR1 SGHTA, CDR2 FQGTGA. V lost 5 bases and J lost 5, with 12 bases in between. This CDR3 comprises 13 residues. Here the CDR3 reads CASSQGLGETQYF. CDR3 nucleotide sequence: TGTGCCAGCAGCCAGGGGTTGGGCGAGACCCAGTACTTC.

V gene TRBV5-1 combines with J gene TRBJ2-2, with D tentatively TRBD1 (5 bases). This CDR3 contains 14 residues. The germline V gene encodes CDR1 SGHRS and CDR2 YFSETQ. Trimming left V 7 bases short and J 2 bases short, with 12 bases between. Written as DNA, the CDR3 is TGCGCCAGCGCTGGGGCATCAAACACCGGGGAGCTGTTTTTT. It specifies CASAGASNTGELFF.

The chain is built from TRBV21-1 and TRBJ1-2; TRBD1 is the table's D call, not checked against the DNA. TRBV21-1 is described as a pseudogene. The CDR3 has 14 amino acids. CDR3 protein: CASSIPGTGYGYTF. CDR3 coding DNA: TGTGCCAGCAGCATTCCCGGGACAGGGTACGGCTACACCTTC.

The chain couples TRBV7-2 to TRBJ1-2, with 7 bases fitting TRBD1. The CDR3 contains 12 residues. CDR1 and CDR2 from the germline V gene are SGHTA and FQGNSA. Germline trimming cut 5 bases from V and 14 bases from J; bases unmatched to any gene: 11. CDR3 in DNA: TGTGCCAGCAGCGTAATGAGACAGGGTTTAACCTTC. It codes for CASSVMRQGLTF.

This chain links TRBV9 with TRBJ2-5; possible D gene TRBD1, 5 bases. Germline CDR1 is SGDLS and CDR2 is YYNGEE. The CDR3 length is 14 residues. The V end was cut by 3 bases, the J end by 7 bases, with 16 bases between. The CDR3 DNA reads TGTGCCAGCAGCGCAGGGCACGTTAGGGGGACCCAGTACTTC. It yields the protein CASSAGHVRGTQYF.

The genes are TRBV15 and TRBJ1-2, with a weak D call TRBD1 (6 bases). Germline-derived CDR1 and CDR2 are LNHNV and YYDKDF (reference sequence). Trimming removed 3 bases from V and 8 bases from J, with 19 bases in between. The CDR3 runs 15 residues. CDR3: CATSSPIGGLGGYTF. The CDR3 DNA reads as TGTGCCACCAGCAGTCCCATAGGGGGATTAGGGGGCTACACCTTC.

As DNA, the CDR3 is TGTGCCAGCAGCTCCCCAAATCAGCCCCAGCATTTT. Protein sequence: CASSSPNQPQHF. V gene TRBV5-4 combines with J gene TRBJ1-5; no firm D call. The length of the CDR3 is 12 residues. The germline gives CDR1 SGHNT, CDR2 YYREEE (reference sequence). Trimming stripped 3 bases from V and 4 bases from J, with 5 bases between. The whole variable domain, filled in from reference TRBV5-4 and TRBJ1-5, reads ETGVTQSPTHLIKTRGQQVTLRCSSQSGHNTVSWYQQALGQGPQFIFQYYREEENGRGNFPPRFSGLQFPNYSSELNVNALELDDSALYLCASSSPNQPQHFGDGTRLSIL.

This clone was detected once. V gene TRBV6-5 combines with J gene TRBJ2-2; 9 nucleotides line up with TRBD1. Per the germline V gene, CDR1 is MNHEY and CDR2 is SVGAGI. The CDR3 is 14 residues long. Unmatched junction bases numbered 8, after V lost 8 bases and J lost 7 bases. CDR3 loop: CASQVDRGGGELFF. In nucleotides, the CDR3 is TGTGCCAGCCAGGTTGACAGGGGGGGCGGGGAGCTGTTTTTT.

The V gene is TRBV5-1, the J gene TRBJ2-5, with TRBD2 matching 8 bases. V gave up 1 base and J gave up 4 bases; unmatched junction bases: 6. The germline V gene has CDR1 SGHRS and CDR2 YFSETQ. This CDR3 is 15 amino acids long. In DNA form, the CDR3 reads TGCGCCAGCAGCTTGCCGGGGGGGCACGGAGAGACCCAGTACTTC. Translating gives CASSLPGGHGETQYF.

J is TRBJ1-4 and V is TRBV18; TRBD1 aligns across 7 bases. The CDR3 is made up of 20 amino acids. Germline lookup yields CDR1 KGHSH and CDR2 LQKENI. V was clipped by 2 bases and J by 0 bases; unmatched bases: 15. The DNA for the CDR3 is TGTGCCAGCTCACCAAAAGAATTCCCGGGACAGCCCCCAACTAATGAAAAACTGTTTTTT. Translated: CASSPKEFPGQPPTNEKLFF.

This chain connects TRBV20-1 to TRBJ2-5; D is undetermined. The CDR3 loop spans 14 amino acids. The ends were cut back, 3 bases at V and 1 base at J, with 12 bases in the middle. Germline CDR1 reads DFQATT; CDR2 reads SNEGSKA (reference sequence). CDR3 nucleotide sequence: TGCAGTGCTAGTGAAGGCGGCCCCCAAGAGACCCAGTACTTC. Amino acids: CSASEGGPQETQYF.

The CDR3 DNA follows: TGTGCCTGGAGCGGGATGGGCGTCGGTTTGGATACGCAGTATTTT. Translation gives CAWSGMGVGLDTQYF. V and J are TRBV30 and TRBJ2-3; D is perhaps TRBD2 (5 bases). The CDR3 contains 15 residues. V was trimmed by 3 bases and J by 6 bases, leaving 19 bases between them. Germline assignment: CDR1 GTSNPN and CDR2 SVGIG (reference sequence).

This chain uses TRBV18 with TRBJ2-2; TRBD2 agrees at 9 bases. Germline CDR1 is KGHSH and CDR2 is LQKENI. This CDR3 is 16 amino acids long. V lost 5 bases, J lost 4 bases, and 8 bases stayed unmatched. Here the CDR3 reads CASSETLAGFTGELFF. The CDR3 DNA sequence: TGTGCCAGCTCAGAAACGCTAGCGGGGTTCACCGGGGAGCTGTTTTTT.

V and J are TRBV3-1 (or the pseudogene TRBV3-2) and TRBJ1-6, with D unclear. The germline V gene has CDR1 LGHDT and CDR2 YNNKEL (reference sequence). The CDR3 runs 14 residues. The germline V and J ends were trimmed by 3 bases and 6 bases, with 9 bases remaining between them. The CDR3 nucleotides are TGTGCCAGCAGCCACCGGGTTGCTAATTCACCCCTCCACTTT. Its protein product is CASSHRVANSPLHF.

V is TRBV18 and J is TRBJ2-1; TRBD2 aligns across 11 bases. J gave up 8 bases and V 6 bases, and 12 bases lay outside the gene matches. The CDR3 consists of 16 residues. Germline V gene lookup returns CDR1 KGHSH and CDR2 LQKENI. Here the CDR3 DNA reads TGTGCCAGCTCCCCGGGGCTAGCGGGGGGTGAGGATGAGCAGTTCTTC. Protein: CASSPGLAGGEDEQFF.

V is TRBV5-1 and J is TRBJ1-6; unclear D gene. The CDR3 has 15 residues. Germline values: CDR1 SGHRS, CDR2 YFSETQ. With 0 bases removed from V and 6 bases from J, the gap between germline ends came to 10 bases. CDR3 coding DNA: TGCGCCAGCAGCTTGGATGCGGGTGGTAATTCACCCCTCCACTTT. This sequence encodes CASSLDAGGNSPLHF.

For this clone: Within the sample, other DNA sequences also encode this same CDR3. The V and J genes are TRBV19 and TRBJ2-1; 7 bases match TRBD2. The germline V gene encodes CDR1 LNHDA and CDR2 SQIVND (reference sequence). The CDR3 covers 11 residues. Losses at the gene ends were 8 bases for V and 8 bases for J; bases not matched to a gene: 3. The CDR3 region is CASSRGDEQFF. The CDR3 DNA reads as TGTGCCAGTTCCCGGGGGGATGAGCAGTTCTTC.

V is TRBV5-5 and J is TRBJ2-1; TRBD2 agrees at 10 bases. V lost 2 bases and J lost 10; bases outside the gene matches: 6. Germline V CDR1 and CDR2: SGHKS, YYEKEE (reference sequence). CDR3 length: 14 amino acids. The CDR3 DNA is TGTGCCAGCAGCTTAGGACTAGCGGTGGTCGAGCAGTTCTTC. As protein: CASSLGLAVVEQFF.

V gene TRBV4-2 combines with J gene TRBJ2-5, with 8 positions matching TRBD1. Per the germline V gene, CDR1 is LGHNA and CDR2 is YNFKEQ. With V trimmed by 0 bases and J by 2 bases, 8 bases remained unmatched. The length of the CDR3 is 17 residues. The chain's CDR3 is CASSQDRQGITQETQYF. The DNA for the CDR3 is TGTGCCAGCAGCCAAGATCGACAGGGGATAACTCAAGAGACCCAGTACTTC.

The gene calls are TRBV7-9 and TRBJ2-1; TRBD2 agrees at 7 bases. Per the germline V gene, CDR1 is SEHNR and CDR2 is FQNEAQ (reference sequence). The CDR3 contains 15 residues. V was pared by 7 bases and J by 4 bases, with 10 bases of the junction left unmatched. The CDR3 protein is CASKPRASGYNEQFF. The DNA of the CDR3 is TGTGCCAGCAAACCCCGGGCTAGCGGATACAATGAGCAGTTCTTC.

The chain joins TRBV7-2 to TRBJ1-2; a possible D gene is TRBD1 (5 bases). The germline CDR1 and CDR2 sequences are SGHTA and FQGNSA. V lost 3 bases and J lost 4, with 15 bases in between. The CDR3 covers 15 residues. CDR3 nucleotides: TGTGCCAGCAGCTTGGGGTTCGGGGGGAGCTATGGCTACACCTTC. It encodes CASSLGFGGSYGYTF.

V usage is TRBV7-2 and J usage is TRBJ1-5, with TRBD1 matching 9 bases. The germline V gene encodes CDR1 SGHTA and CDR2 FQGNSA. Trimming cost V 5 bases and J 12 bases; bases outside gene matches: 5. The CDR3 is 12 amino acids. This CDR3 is CASSNRQGVQHF. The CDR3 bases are TGTGCCAGCAGCAACCGACAGGGGGTCCAGCATTTT.

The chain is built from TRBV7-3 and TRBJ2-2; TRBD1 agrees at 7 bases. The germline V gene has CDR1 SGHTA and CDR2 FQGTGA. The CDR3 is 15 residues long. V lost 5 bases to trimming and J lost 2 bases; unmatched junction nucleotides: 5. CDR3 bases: TGTGCCAGCAGCCACCGGGACAGAAACACCGGGGAGCTGTTTTTT. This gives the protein CASSHRDRNTGELFF.

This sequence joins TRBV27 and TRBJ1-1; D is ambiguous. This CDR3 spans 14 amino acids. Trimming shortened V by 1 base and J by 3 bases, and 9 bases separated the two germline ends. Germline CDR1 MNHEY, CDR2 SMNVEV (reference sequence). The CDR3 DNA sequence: TGTGCCAGCAGTTTATTCGGGGAGTACACTGAAGCTTTCTTT. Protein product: CASSLFGEYTEAFF.

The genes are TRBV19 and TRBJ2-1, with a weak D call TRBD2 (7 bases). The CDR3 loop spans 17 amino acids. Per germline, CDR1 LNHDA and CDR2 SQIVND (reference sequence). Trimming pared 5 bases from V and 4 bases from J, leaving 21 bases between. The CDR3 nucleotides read TGTGCCAGTAGTCTCCCTAGGGGCGGGGGCCAATACAATGAGCAGTTCTTC. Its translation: CASSLPRGGGQYNEQFF.

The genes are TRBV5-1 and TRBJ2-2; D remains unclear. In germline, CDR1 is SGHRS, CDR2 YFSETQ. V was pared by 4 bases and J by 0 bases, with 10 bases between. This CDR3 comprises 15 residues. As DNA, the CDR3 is TGCGCCAGCAGCACCGACAAATCGAACACCGGGGAGCTGTTTTTT. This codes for CASSTDKSNTGELFF. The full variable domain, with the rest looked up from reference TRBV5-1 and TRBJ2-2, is KAGVTQTPRYLIKTRGQQVTLSCSPISGHRSVSWYQQTPGQGLQFLFEYFSETQRNKGNFPGRFSGRQFSNSRSEMNVSTLELGDSALYLCASSTDKSNTGELFFGEGSRLTVL.